Here is one TCR beta chain with its context. This CDR3 contains 18 residues. V was clipped by 4 bases and J by 9 bases; unmatched bases: 18. Germline CDR1 reads SGHRS; CDR2 reads YFSETQ. This entry belongs to a study of blood T cell repertoires in COVID-19. Study at large: The United States, Italy and Spain were the sources of the acute and convalescent COVID-19 samples. From T cells, B-cell-depleted T cells, or PBMCs came the material, which was cDNA or gDNA.

In the original processing: The assay estimated nucleated cells by amplifying reference gene primers. Only in-frame clones appear in the TCRdb table, and some are missing; sequencing was by immunoSEQ multiplex PCR. The D gene and trimming were derived from the DNA, and the V and J assignments and clone size from that table. The sample includes under 200,000 clones, over 65% of them seen just once. The chain couples TRBV5-1 to TRBJ1-6; 8 bases are a match to TRBD1. Specimen: peripheral blood. This TCR was sampled from a woman over 75 with acute or convalescent COVID-19. The CDR3 region has the DNA TGCGCCAGCAGCCCCGGTTGGGACGGGACAGGACTTCCTTCACCCCTCCACTTT. Translation gives CASSPGWDGTGLPSPLHF.